These 4 T cell receptor beta chains were all obtained from the same sample, sequenced in a study of blood T cell repertoires in COVID-19. Generated by immunoSEQ multiplex PCR, the TCRdb table keeps only in-frame clones and is missing some. Here the sample spans approximately 270,000 clones, 70% to 85% being singletons. Specimen: peripheral blood. The receptors come from a human donor with COVID-19, enrolled during active disease. The donor label of this sample is uncertain.

The V gene is TRBV5-1, the J gene TRBJ1-4; D is perhaps TRBD1 (5 bases). Trimming shortened V by 0 bases and J by 4 bases, and 10 bases separated the two germline ends. The CDR3 length is 15 residues. The V gene's germline CDR1 is SGHRS and CDR2 YFSETQ. CDR3 protein: CASSLDGGDNEKLFF. In DNA form, the CDR3 reads TGCGCCAGCAGCTTGGATGGGGGGGATAATGAAAAACTGTTTTTT.

The chain employs TRBV7-2 and TRBJ1-1; D call uncertain. The CDR3 length is 15 residues. Germline V gene data show CDR1 as SGHTA and CDR2 as FQGNSA. V shed 1 base and J shed 3 bases, with 12 bases lying between them. Here the CDR3 DNA reads TGTGCCAGCAGCTTAGTATCGGGAGGGTACACTGAAGCTTTCTTT. It codes for CASSLVSGGYTEAFF.

V and J are TRBV11-2 and TRBJ1-1, with unresolved D. The germline V gene has CDR1 SGHAT and CDR2 FQNNGV. With 6 bases removed from V and 1 base from J, the gap between germline ends came to 9 bases. The CDR3 runs 13 residues. The CDR3 protein is CASRARPNTEAFF. CDR3 DNA: TGTGCCAGCAGGGCCAGGCCGAACACTGAAGCTTTCTTT.

This chain connects TRBV5-4 to TRBJ2-3; D might be TRBD1 (7 bases). The CDR3 extends over 14 amino acids. The germline V gene encodes CDR1 SGHNT and CDR2 YYREEE (reference sequence). V was pared by 4 bases and J by 5 bases, with 14 bases between. CDR3 loop: CASSKRQGGDTQYF. The DNA for the CDR3 is TGTGCCAGCAGCAAAAGACAGGGAGGAGATACGCAGTATTTT.